These 21 T cell receptor beta chains were all obtained from the same sample, sequenced in a study of blood T cells in healthy people across ages. The authors ran a second PCR of 7 to 11 cycles using a sample-barcoded 5' primer and a J-beta primer mix. TCRdb processed the 5' RACE reads anew with MiXCR; each CDR3 protein has one entry. The profile shows under 950,000 distinct CDR3 sequences, 22% of them singletons. The sequencing sample was made of blood. The receptors shown here come from a man aged 70-80 years in good health.

This clonotype was counted many times. J is TRBJ2-3 and V is TRBV29-1, with 7 bases fitting TRBD1. V shed 0 bases, J shed 3 bases, and the junction held 9 bases outside the gene matches. CDR1 and CDR2 (germline): SQVTM, ANQGSEA. The CDR3 is made up of 16 amino acids. CDR3 sequence (DNA): TGCAGCGTTGAAGAGGGCAAGGGGGCGCGGACAGATACGCAGTATTTT. Its protein is CSVEEGKGARTDTQYF.

This clonotype was seen just once. The V gene is TRBV2, the J gene TRBJ1-1; TRBD1 agrees at 10 bases. CDR3 length: 13 amino acids. Germline CDR1 and CDR2: SNHLY and FYNNEI. The ends lost 5 bases at V and 11 bases at J; junction bases unmatched: 8. DNA of the CDR3: TGTGCCAGCAGTTTGACAGGGGGCGTTTGGGCTTTCTTT. It yields the protein CASSLTGGVWAFF.

The sample holds a few counts of this clonotype. The chain couples TRBV28 to TRBJ2-5, with TRBD2 matching 11 bases. TRBJ2-7 matches the DNA end more closely, so the J call is doubtful. Germline V gene data show CDR1 as MDHEN and CDR2 as SYDVKM. The CDR3 is made up of 21 amino acids. The CDR3 region is CASRPTGLWVNSGRATYEQYF. CDR3 coding DNA: TGTGCCAGCCGACCAACAGGGCTTTGGGTGAATAGCGGGAGGGCTACCTACGAGCAGTACTTC.

This clonotype was recorded a few times. The chain recombines TRBV12-3 or TRBV12-4 with TRBJ1-1; D possibly corresponds to TRBD1 (6 bases). V gave up 6 bases and J gave up 1 base, with 21 bases separating them. The CDR3 is 17 residues long. CDR3 bases: TGTGCCAGCAGCCCGGGGTCAGGGGCCAGGGGGAACACTGAAGCTTTCTTT. This sequence encodes CASSPGSGARGNTEAFF.

This clonotype was counted between two and nine times. The chain combines TRBV20-1 with TRBJ2-3; 11 bases are shared with TRBD1. The V gene end was trimmed by 0 bases and the J gene end by 4 bases; junction bases not matched to a gene: 6. Germline V gene sequence: CDR1 DFQATT, CDR2 SNEGSKA (reference sequence). This CDR3 has 16 residues. CDR3 residues: CSARDRDRGVSDTQYF. CDR3 sequence (DNA): TGCAGTGCTAGAGATAGGGACAGGGGGGTGTCAGATACGCAGTATTTT.

In this sample, this clonotype turned up a few times. The chain employs TRBV7-9 and TRBJ2-1; D might be TRBD1 (5 bases). V lost 5 bases, J lost 3 bases, and 14 bases lay in between. Per the germline V gene, CDR1 is SEHNR and CDR2 is FQNEAQ (reference sequence). The CDR3 contains 15 residues. The CDR3 reads CASSPYRTLYNEQFF. DNA for the CDR3: TGTGCCAGCAGCCCATACAGGACACTCTACAATGAGCAGTTCTTC.

This chain connects TRBV5-1 to TRBJ1-2, with 7 bases matching TRBD1. There are 13 residues in the CDR3. CDR1 SGHRS and CDR2 YFSETQ come from the germline V gene. V dropped 4 bases and J dropped 5; count of bases not matched to a gene: 5. In nucleotides, the CDR3 is TGCGCCAGCAGCCGGGACAGTGAGTATGGCTACACCTTC. Translating it yields CASSRDSEYGYTF.

This clonotype was detected only a few times. The V and J genes are TRBV7-9 and TRBJ1-2; D is ambiguous. Deletions cut 0 bases from V and 2 bases from J, with 10 bases between. The germline V gene encodes CDR1 SEHNR and CDR2 FQNEAQ (reference sequence). The CDR3 extends over 15 amino acids. The CDR3 sequence is CASSLAANRNYGYTF. CDR3 nucleotides: TGTGCCAGCAGCTTAGCGGCTAACAGAAACTATGGCTACACCTTC.

V is TRBV29-1 and J is TRBJ1-4, with a possible D match to TRBD1 (6 bases). The CDR3 is 13 residues long. In germline, CDR1 is SQVTM, CDR2 ANQGSEA. V was clipped by 2 bases and J by 7 bases, with 11 bases between them. DNA for the CDR3: TGCAGCGTTGAATGGGGGGCCACTGAAAAACTGTTTTTT. This sequence encodes CSVEWGATEKLFF.

Only a few counts were recorded for this clonotype. The J gene is TRBJ2-5, the V gene TRBV27; 9 nucleotides line up with TRBD2. The length of the CDR3 is 16 residues. The germline gives CDR1 MNHEY, CDR2 SMNVEV (reference sequence). V shed 4 bases, J shed 4 bases, and the junction held 10 bases outside the gene matches. In DNA, the CDR3 is TGTGCCAGCAGTTCCTTGACTAGCGGCTTTGGAGAGACCCAGTACTTC. This translates into CASSSLTSGFGETQYF.

This clonotype was detected a few times. This chain uses TRBV20-1 with TRBJ2-7, with 9 positions matching TRBD1. The DNA end lines up better with TRBJ2-1; the J call may be wrong. The CDR3 is 14 amino acids. Per the germline V gene, CDR1 is DFQATT and CDR2 is SNEGSKA (reference sequence). As DNA, the CDR3 is TGCAGTGCTCCTACGGGACAGGGAATCAATGAGCAGTTCTTC. Encoded protein: CSAPTGQGINEQFF.

CDR3 bases: TGTGCCAGCAGAGATGCTAGCGGGGGATCCTACAATGAGCAGTTCTTC. Translation gives CASRDASGGSYNEQFF. The chain employs TRBV6-5 and TRBJ2-1, with TRBD2 identical over 10 bases. Germline lookup yields CDR1 MNHEY and CDR2 SVGAGI. This CDR3 has 16 residues. Trimming cost V 6 bases and J 1 base; bases outside gene matches: 6.

This clonotype was picked up a small number of times. J is TRBJ2-5 and V is TRBV10-1; D gene unclear. Per germline, CDR1 WNHNN and CDR2 SYGVQD (reference sequence). The CDR3 extends over 15 amino acids. V shed 2 bases and J shed 3 bases, with 13 bases lying between them. This CDR3 is CASSELPRLEETQYF. The CDR3 nucleotides read TGCGCCAGCAGTGAGCTCCCTCGGTTGGAAGAGACCCAGTACTTC.

Only a few counts were recorded for this clonotype. The chain joins TRBV9 to TRBJ1-3; D perhaps matches TRBD1 (6 bases). Looked up from germline, CDR1 is SGDLS and CDR2 is YYNGEE. The CDR3 sequence is 15 residues long. V was cut by 4 bases and J by 2 bases, with 13 bases left in between. CDR3 sequence: CASSPGDMTGNTIYF. CDR3 nucleotide sequence: TGTGCCAGCAGCCCGGGGGACATGACTGGAAACACCATATATTTT.

The chain has TRBV7-9 and TRBJ2-1; D is undetermined. In germline, CDR1 is SEHNR, CDR2 FQNEAQ (reference sequence). V lost 7 bases and J lost 0, with 16 bases in between. This CDR3 contains 16 residues. The CDR3 coding sequence is TGTGCCAGCACCCCTCTCGGCTCGAGCTCCTACAATGAGCAGTTCTTC. Residues: CASTPLGSSSYNEQFF.

The chain is built from TRBV10-3 and TRBJ2-3; 8 bases are a match to TRBD2. Germline assignment: CDR1 ENHRY and CDR2 SYGVKD. This CDR3 contains 16 residues. With V trimmed by 3 bases and J by 3 bases, 8 bases remained unmatched. CDR3 amino acids: CAISDPASGRTDTQYF. CDR3 nucleotides: TGTGCCATCAGTGATCCGGCTAGCGGGCGGACAGATACGCAGTATTTT.

CDR3 sequence reads: CAIRDSGANVLTF. Here the CDR3 DNA reads TGTGCCATCCGGGACTCTGGGGCCAACGTCCTGACTTTC. The chain recombines TRBV10-3 with TRBJ2-6, with D tentatively TRBD2 (5 bases). Per germline, CDR1 ENHRY and CDR2 SYGVKD. V was cut by 8 bases and J by 0 bases, with 5 bases left in between. This CDR3 contains 13 residues.

For the CDR3, the DNA is TGCAGCGTTGAACCGGGCAATGAGCAGTTCTTC. It specifies CSVEPGNEQFF. V usage is TRBV29-1 and J usage is TRBJ2-1; D is unclear. The germline V gene encodes CDR1 SQVTM and CDR2 ANQGSEA. V was trimmed by 2 bases and J by 6 bases, leaving 5 bases between them. The CDR3 loop spans 11 amino acids.

V gene TRBV3-1 combines with J gene TRBJ1-1; D might be TRBD1 (5 bases). V was clipped by 1 base and J by 1 base, with 13 bases between them. The CDR3 covers 16 residues. The germline gives CDR1 LGHDT, CDR2 YNNKEL (reference sequence). Here the CDR3 reads CASSQGGRGGNTEAFF. CDR3 bases: TGTGCCAGCAGCCAAGGGGGACGGGGCGGGAACACTGAAGCTTTCTTT.

The chain is built from TRBV29-1 and TRBJ2-7, with D uncertain. The CDR3 extends over 12 amino acids. Germline loops: CDR1 SQVTM, CDR2 ANQGSEA. V lost 6 bases, J lost 2 bases, and 11 bases lay in between. For the CDR3, the DNA is TGCAGCGTCGGTAACTTTCCCTACGAGCAGTACTTC. It translates to CSVGNFPYEQYF.

This clonotype was recorded a few times. The genes are TRBV10-3 and TRBJ1-2; D ambiguous. V lost 8 bases and J 2 bases, leaving 15 bases between the germline ends. The CDR3 consists of 14 residues. The V gene's germline CDR1 is ENHRY and CDR2 SYGVKD. DNA of the CDR3: TGTGCCATCCCAAGTTCGACCGCAAACTATGGCTACACCTTC. Its translation is CAIPSSTANYGYTF.